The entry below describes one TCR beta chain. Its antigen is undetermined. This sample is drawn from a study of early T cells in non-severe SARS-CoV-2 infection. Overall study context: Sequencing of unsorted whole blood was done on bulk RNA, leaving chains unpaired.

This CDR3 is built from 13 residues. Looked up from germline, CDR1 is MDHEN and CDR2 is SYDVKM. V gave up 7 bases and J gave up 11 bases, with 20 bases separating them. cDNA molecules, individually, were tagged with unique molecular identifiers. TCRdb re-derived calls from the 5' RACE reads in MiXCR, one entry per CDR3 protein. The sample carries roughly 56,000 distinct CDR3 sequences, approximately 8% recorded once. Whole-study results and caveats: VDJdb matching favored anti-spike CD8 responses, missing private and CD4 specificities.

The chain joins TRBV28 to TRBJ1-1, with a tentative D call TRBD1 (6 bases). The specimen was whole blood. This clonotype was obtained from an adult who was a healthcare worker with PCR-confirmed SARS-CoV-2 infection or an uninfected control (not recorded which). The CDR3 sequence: CASKSPNRVEAFF. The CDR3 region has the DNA TGTGCCAGCAAATCTCCCAACAGGGTAGAGGCTTTCTTT.